One sample yielded the 12 T cell receptor beta chains listed below, sequenced in a study of shared clonotypes between healthy human individuals. Assay: immunoSEQ multiplex PCR; the TCRdb copy retains only in-frame clones and omits some. The sample contains more than 400,000 clones, more than 75% of which appear only once. Sequenced material: PBMCs. The receptor set was obtained from a woman in her thirties or forties in good health. Some clones in this sample may be carry-over from other donors' samples.

The V gene is TRBV15, the J gene TRBJ1-2; D remains ambiguous. The CDR3 sequence is 17 residues long. The V gene's germline CDR1 is LNHNV and CDR2 YYDKDF (reference sequence). V was shortened by 0 bases and J by 0 bases, with 14 bases between the two germline ends. The CDR3 DNA reads as TGTGCCACCAGCAGAGATTCCCTACGGGGAGCTAACTATGGCTACACCTTC. This translates into CATSRDSLRGANYGYTF.

This clone was observed many times. The chain employs TRBV11-2 and TRBJ1-4; 7 bases agree with TRBD1. CDR3 length: 15 residues. Germline CDR1 and CDR2: SGHAT and FQNNGV. The V gene end was trimmed by 1 base and the J gene end by 13 bases; junction bases not matched to a gene: 12. CDR3 coding DNA: TGTGCCAGCAGCTTAGCGTTACAGGGGTCGCGAGGACTGTTTTTT. Translated, it gives CASSLALQGSRGLFF.

This clone was seen at least ten times. The chain is built from TRBV28 and TRBJ2-7; TRBD2 aligns across 9 bases. This CDR3 contains 15 residues. V gave up 3 bases and J gave up 1 base; unmatched junction bases: 4. Per germline, CDR1 MDHEN and CDR2 SYDVKM. Here the CDR3 DNA reads TGTGCCAGCAGTTTTGAGCTAGCGGGATCCTACGAGCAGTACTTC. Translated, it gives CASSFELAGSYEQYF.

The sample holds one count of this clone. The chain joins TRBV18 to TRBJ2-7; 11 nucleotides line up with TRBD2. Germline V CDR1 and CDR2: KGHSH, LQKENI. V was pared by 1 base and J by 2 bases, with 7 bases of the junction left unmatched. The CDR3 covers 17 residues. The CDR3 DNA sequence: TGTGCCAGCTCACCACGGACTAGCGGGTCCAGTACCTACGAGCAGTACTTC. Translated: CASSPRTSGSSTYEQYF.

This clone was observed a handful of times. This rearrangement joins TRBV29-1 to TRBJ2-1; D may be TRBD2 (5 bases). Germline values: CDR1 SQVTM, CDR2 ANQGSEA. The CDR3 spans 13 residues. V was pared by 7 bases and J by 7 bases, with 17 bases between. CDR3 residues: CSADKARRNEQFF. CDR3 coding DNA: TGCAGCGCCGACAAGGCTAGGAGGAATGAGCAGTTCTTC.

The genes are TRBV19 and TRBJ2-5; 11 bases map to TRBD2. The J segment lost 2 bases and the V segment lost 6 bases, leaving 8 bases of the junction unmatched. From germline, CDR1 is LNHDA and CDR2 SQIVND (reference sequence). This CDR3 contains 16 residues. CDR3 loop: CASSWGLAERQETQYF. CDR3 nucleotide sequence: TGTGCCAGTAGCTGGGGACTAGCGGAGAGACAAGAGACCCAGTACTTC.

The chain uses TRBV19 and TRBJ2-3, with 10 bases aligning to TRBD2. CDR3 length equals 14 residues. V dropped 6 bases and J dropped 6; count of bases not matched to a gene: 6. CDR1 is LNHDA, CDR2 SQIVND, per germline (reference sequence). DNA of the CDR3: TGTGCCAGTAGGCCAGCGGGAGGGCCCGATACGCAGTATTTT. It codes for CASRPAGGPDTQYF.

The rearrangement links TRBV2 to TRBJ2-3; 9 nucleotides line up with TRBD2. Trimming removed 6 bases from V and 2 bases from J; junction bases left unmatched: 12. Per the germline V gene, CDR1 is SNHLY and CDR2 is FYNNEI. CDR3 size: 17 residues. Here the CDR3 DNA reads TGTGCCAGCAGGAGGGGCACTAGCGGGTTCTCCACAGATACGCAGTATTTT. This translates into CASRRGTSGFSTDTQYF.

This clone has just a few counts. The chain combines TRBV5-5 with TRBJ2-3, with 9 bases that match TRBD1. The CDR3 totals 16 residues. Germline V CDR1 and CDR2: SGHKS, YYEKEE (reference sequence). V trimming: 5 bases; J trimming: 0 bases; junction bases outside the gene matches: 7. In nucleotides, the CDR3 is TGTGCCAGCAGTCTCGGACAGGGGACGAGCACAGATACGCAGTATTTT. It codes for CASSLGQGTSTDTQYF.

The chain couples TRBV25-1 to TRBJ1-4; 7 bases match TRBD1. The CDR3 covers 16 residues. The ends lost 7 bases at V and 7 bases at J; junction bases unmatched: 15. Germline values: CDR1 MGHDK, CDR2 SYGVNS. The CDR3 spells CASNGVGAGGFEKLFF. CDR3 bases: TGTGCCAGCAATGGGGTAGGGGCAGGGGGTTTTGAAAAACTGTTTTTT.

The chain combines TRBV7-2 with TRBJ2-2; D is uncertain. CDR3 size: 16 residues. Germline loops: CDR1 SGHTA, CDR2 FQGNSA. V lost 1 base to trimming and J lost 4 bases, with 13 bases between them. This CDR3 is CASSLGGALGTGELFF. As DNA, the CDR3 is TGTGCCAGCAGCTTAGGTGGAGCCCTTGGCACCGGGGAGCTGTTTTTT.

This clone was observed a handful of times. The CDR3 DNA reads TGTGCCAGCAGAGACCAGCGGGAGCTTAATAACAATGAGCAGTTCTTC. Residues: CASRDQRELNNNEQFF. This rearrangement joins TRBV11-2 to TRBJ2-1; TRBD2 aligns across 8 bases. Germline assignment: CDR1 SGHAT and CDR2 FQNNGV. This CDR3 has 16 residues. The V and J ends lost 6 bases and 5 bases, in that order; junction bases with no gene match: 12.